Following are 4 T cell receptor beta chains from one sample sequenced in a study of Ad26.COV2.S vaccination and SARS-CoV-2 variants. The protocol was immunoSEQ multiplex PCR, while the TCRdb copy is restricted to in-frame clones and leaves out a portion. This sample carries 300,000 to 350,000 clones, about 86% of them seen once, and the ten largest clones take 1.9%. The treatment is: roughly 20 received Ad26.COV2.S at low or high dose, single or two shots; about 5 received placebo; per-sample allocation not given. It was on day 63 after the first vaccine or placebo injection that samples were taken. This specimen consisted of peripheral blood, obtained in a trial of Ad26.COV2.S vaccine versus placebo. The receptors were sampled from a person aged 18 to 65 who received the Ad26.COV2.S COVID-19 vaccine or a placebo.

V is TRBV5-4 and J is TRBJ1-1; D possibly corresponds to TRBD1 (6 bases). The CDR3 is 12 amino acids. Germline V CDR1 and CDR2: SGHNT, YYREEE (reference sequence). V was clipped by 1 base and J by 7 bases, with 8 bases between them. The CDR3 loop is CASSLTGNEAFF. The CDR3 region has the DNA TGTGCCAGCAGCTTGACAGGGAATGAAGCTTTCTTT. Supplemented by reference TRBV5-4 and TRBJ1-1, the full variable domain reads ETGVTQSPTHLIKTRGQQVTLRCSSQSGHNTVSWYQQALGQGPQFIFQYYREEENGRGNFPPRFSGLQFPNYSSELNVNALELDDSALYLCASSLTGNEAFFGQGTRLTVV.

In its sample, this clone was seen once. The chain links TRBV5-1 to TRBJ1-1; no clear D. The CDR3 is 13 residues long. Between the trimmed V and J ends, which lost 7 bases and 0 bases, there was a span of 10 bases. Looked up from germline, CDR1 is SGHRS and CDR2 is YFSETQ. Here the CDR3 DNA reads TGCGCCAGCGGTGGTGGGGTGAACACTGAAGCTTTCTTT. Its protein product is CASGGGVNTEAFF.

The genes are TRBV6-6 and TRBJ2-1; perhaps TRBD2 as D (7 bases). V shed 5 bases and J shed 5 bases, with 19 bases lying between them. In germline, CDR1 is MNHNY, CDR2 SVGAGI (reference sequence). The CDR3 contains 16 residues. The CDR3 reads CASSPKGGASNNEQFF. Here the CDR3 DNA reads TGTGCCAGCAGTCCCAAGGGGGGGGCGTCCAACAATGAGCAGTTCTTC.

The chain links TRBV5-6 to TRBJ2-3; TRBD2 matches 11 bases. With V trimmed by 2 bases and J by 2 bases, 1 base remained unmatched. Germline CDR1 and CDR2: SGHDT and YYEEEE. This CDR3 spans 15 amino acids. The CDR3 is CASSLLAGATDTQYF. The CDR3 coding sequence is TGTGCCAGCAGCTTACTAGCGGGGGCCACAGATACGCAGTATTTT.